This T cell receptor beta chain was recorded in a study of T-cell memory formation after mild COVID-19. Study in general: Across donors, TCR clusters were largely donor specific.

Amplification by 5'RACE using constant-segment primers produced TCR alpha and TCR beta cDNA libraries that carried sample barcodes and UMIs. TCRdb called the 5' RACE reads again in MiXCR, with one record for every CDR3 protein. Here the sample spans roughly 600,000 distinct CDR3 sequences, under 20% being singletons. The ends were cut back, 3 bases at V and 1 base at J, with 9 bases in the middle. From germline, CDR1 is KGHSH and CDR2 LQKENI. The CDR3 runs to 14 residues. Only a few counts were recorded for this clonotype. Its antigen is unidentified. Study-wide points: Cross-reactive memory appears to have joined, as suggested by some responding clones showing up in pre-infection memory.

This chain joins TRBV18 and TRBJ1-1, with D possibly matching TRBD1 (6 bases). The specimen was PBMCs or a T cell subset sorted from them (not recorded which). The origin of this receptor is an adult woman who had mild COVID-19 (a few samples of this study predate the infection). Cell type and time point are not known. In DNA, the CDR3 is TGTGCCAGCTCACCCATGACAGGGAACACTGAAGCTTTCTTT. As protein: CASSPMTGNTEAFF.